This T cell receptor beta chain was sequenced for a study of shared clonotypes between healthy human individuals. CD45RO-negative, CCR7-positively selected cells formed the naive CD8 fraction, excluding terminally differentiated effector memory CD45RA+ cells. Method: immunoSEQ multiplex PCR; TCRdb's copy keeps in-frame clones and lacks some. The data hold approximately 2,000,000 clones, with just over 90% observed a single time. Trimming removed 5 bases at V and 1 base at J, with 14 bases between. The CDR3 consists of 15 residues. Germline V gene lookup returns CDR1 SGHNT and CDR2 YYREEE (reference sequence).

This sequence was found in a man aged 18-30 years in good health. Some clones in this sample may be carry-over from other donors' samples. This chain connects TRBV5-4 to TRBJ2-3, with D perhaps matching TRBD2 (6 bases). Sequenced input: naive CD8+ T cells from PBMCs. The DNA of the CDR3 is TGTGCCAGCAGGGGAGGTGCGCTGCGCACAGATACGCAGTATTTT. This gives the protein CASRGGALRTDTQYF.